The subject of this entry is one T cell receptor beta chain. In terms of age and location, participants ranged from roughly 18 to 100 years and lived in about 25 US areas. This CDR3 is built from 14 residues. V was trimmed by 7 bases and J by 4 bases, leaving 15 bases between them. The germline V gene has CDR1 MDHEN and CDR2 SYDVKM. Original processing notes: Nucleated cell counts were estimated from reference gene primer amplification. TCRdb keeps only in-frame clones here, not all; method: immunoSEQ multiplex PCR. V, J and clone size reflect that table, while D and trimming were determined from the DNA. This sample carries around 300,000 clones, about 90% of them seen once, and the ten largest clones take under 2.5%. This specimen belongs to a study of blood T cell repertoires in COVID-19. Study-level background: COVID-19 samples from acute and convalescent phases originated in the United States, Italy and Spain. PBMCs, B-cell-depleted T cells, or T cells were the source of the cDNA or gDNA that made up the material.

The sample taken for sequencing was PBMCs or T cells enriched from blood (not recorded which). This chain links TRBV28 with TRBJ2-3, with a tentative D call TRBD1 (6 bases). The receptor was isolated from a woman in her sixties or seventies who had recovered from COVID-19. The CDR3 DNA reads as TGTGCCAGCATAGACAGGAGGAGAGCAGATACGCAGTATTTT. This translates into CASIDRRRADTQYF.